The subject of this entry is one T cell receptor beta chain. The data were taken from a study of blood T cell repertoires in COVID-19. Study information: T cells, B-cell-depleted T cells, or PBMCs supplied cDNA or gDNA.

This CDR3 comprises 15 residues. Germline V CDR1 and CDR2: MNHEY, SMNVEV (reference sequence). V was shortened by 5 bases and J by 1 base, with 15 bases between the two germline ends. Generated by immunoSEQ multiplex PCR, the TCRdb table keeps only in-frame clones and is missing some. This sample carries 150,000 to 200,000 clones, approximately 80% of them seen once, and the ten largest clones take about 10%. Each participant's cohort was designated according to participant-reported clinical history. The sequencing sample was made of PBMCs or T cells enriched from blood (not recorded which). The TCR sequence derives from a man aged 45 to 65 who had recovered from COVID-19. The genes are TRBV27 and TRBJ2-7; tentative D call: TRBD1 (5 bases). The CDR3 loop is CASSVMPPGSYEQYF. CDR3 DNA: TGTGCCAGCAGTGTAATGCCTCCAGGGTCCTACGAGCAGTACTTC.